The 16 T cell receptor beta chains presented below share a single source sample, sequenced in a study of spatial heterogeneity in lung cancer. These receptors' antigens are unknown. Overall study findings and caveats: Counts of expanded alpha and beta TCRs within tumors tracked the tumor nonsynonymous mutation count.

TCRdb itself ran the 5' RACE reads through MiXCR, one entry per CDR3 protein. The table records hundreds of distinct CDR3 sequences, about 26% of them present only once. The time point here: sample taken at primary tumor resection. The source material was lung tumor tissue, sampled at surgery. The receptor set was obtained from a female donor with early-stage non-small cell lung cancer.

A note on this clonotype: This beta chain is a stray read from a library made for alpha chains; its abundance is not meaningful. The chain is built from TRBV20-1 and TRBJ2-5; D may be TRBD2 (5 bases). Deletions cut 6 bases from V and 4 bases from J, with 15 bases between. Germline CDR1 DFQATT, CDR2 SNEGSKA (reference sequence). The CDR3 covers 13 residues. CDR3 protein: CSAGWASGETQYF. The CDR3 bases are TGCAGTGCAGGGTGGGCCAGCGGAGAGACCCAGTACTTC.

This clonotype is deemed large. This beta chain was picked up by a library intended for alpha chains and is off target, so its count carries little meaning. This chain uses TRBV11-2 with TRBJ2-5, with TRBD2 as a possible D gene (6 bases). V was clipped by 0 bases and J by 4 bases, with 9 bases between them. The CDR3 totals 14 residues. Germline V gene data show CDR1 as SGHAT and CDR2 as FQNNGV. For the CDR3, the DNA is TGTGCCAGCAGCTTAGAGGGAGCGGGAGAGACCCAGTACTTC. Amino acid sequence: CASSLEGAGETQYF. Full variable domain (outside the CDR3, taken from reference TRBV11-2 and TRBJ2-5): EAGVAQSPRYKIIEKRQSVAFWCNPISGHATLYWYQQILGQGPKLLIQFQNNGVVDDSQLPKDRFSAERLKGVDSTLKIQPAKLEDSAVYLCASSLEGAGETQYFGPGTRLLVL.

Relative to its sample, this clonotype is large (0.1 to 1%). This beta chain is an unintended read in a library built for alpha chains; its size means little. The V gene is TRBV5-1, the J gene TRBJ2-7; D remains unclear. Trimming removed 3 bases from V and 3 bases from J, with 10 bases in between. The CDR3 has 13 amino acids. CDR1 and CDR2 from the germline V gene are SGHRS and YFSETQ. The CDR3 region is CASSSNGGYEQYF. The CDR3 nucleotides are TGCGCCAGCAGCTCCAACGGTGGCTACGAGCAGTACTTC.

By sample fraction, this clonotype is large. Its ends do not fully match the called genes, so a read error is possible. This beta chain was picked up by a library intended for alpha chains and is off target, so its count carries little meaning. V gene TRBV5-4 combines with J gene TRBJ2-1; D remains ambiguous. Germline assignment: CDR1 SGHNT and CDR2 YYREEE (reference sequence). This CDR3 comprises 13 residues. The DNA for the CDR3 is TGTGCCAGCAGCACAACTGCGTACAGTGAGCAGTTCTTC. As protein: CASSTTAYSEQFF.

Concerning this clonotype: Because the library targeted alpha chains, this beta chain is an off-target read whose size means little. This chain links TRBV9 with TRBJ2-5; 7 nucleotides match TRBD1. Germline values: CDR1 SGDLS, CDR2 YYNGEE. The junction had 8 bases not matched to a gene; V was cut back by 4 bases and J by 5 bases. CDR3 length: 14 amino acids. The CDR3 reads CASSPRPTGETQYF. The CDR3 bases are TGTGCCAGCAGCCCCCGGCCGACAGGGGAGACCCAGTACTTC.

Note on this clonotype: This beta chain lies outside the target of a library built for alpha chains; its clone size means little. The rearrangement links TRBV6-5 to TRBJ2-7, with D unclear. This CDR3 spans 13 amino acids. Trimming stripped 6 bases from V and 6 bases from J, with 15 bases between. Germline V gene lookup returns CDR1 MNHEY and CDR2 SVGAGI. The CDR3 region has the DNA TGTGCCAGCAGCTCCCCGACTCGAGGCGAGCAGTACTTC. Translated, it gives CASSSPTRGEQYF.

Concerning this clonotype itself: Being off target in a library aimed at alpha chains, this beta chain has a size of little meaning. The chain links TRBV10-2 to TRBJ2-2; tentative D call: TRBD1 (5 bases). The CDR3 sequence is 14 residues long. V lost 6 bases, J lost 3 bases, and 11 bases lay in between. Per germline, CDR1 WSHSY and CDR2 SAAADI. CDR3 region: CASRAGIHTGELFF. DNA of the CDR3: TGCGCCAGCAGGGCAGGGATCCACACCGGGGAGCTGTTTTTT.

Comments on this clonotype: This beta chain slipped into a library made for alpha chains as a stray read, so its size is not meaningful. The rearrangement joins TRBV19 to TRBJ1-5, with D possibly being TRBD1 (6 bases). Per germline, CDR1 LNHDA and CDR2 SQIVND (reference sequence). CDR3 size: 14 residues. The V end lost 5 bases, the J end lost 3 bases, and 11 bases lay between the germline ends. CDR3 nucleotides: TGTGCCAGTAGTCTCCACAGGGACAATCAGCCCCAGCATTTT. Translated, it gives CASSLHRDNQPQHF.

Relative to its sample, this clonotype is large. This beta chain is off target for a library built for alpha chains, so its abundance means little. V and J are TRBV19 and TRBJ1-2; D is uncertain. The ends were cut back, 3 bases at V and 0 bases at J, with 8 bases in the middle. The CDR3 extends over 14 amino acids. From germline, CDR1 is LNHDA and CDR2 SQIVND (reference sequence). The CDR3 here is CASSIWPPNYGYTF. CDR3 bases: TGTGCCAGTAGTATCTGGCCTCCTAACTATGGCTACACCTTC.

On this clonotype itself: Because this beta chain is a stray read in a library intended to capture alpha chains, its abundance should not be given much weight. The chain couples TRBV28 to TRBJ2-3; TRBD2 aligns across 10 bases. The CDR3 is made up of 17 amino acids. Unmatched junction bases numbered 12, after V lost 6 bases and J lost 3 bases. Germline V gives CDR1 MDHEN, CDR2 SYDVKM. CDR3: CASRASSGGEWTDTQYF. As DNA, the CDR3 is TGTGCCAGCAGGGCTTCGAGCGGGGGGGAGTGGACAGATACGCAGTATTTT. Complete variable domain (other parts from reference TRBV28 and TRBJ2-3): DVKVTQSSRYLVKRTGEKVFLECVQDMDHENMFWYRQDPGLGLRLIYFSYDVKMKEKGDIPEGYSVSREKKERFSLILESASTNQTSMYLCASRASSGGEWTDTQYFGPGTRLTVL.

On this clonotype itself: This beta chain was picked up by a library intended for alpha chains and is off target, so its count carries little meaning. The chain employs TRBV7-9 and TRBJ2-5; D call uncertain. The CDR3 consists of 14 residues. Germline CDR1 SEHNR, CDR2 FQNEAQ (reference sequence). V dropped 7 bases and J dropped 7 bases, with 19 bases sitting between them. In nucleotides, the CDR3 is TGTGCCAGCACCTTGTCCCCTCTGGGGTTGACCCAGTACTTC. The encoded protein is CASTLSPLGLTQYF. Drawing the rest from reference TRBV7-9 and TRBJ2-5, the complete variable domain is DTGVSQNPRHKITKRGQNVTFRCDPISEHNRLYWYRQTLGQGPEFLTYFQNEAQLEKSRLLSDRFSAERPKGSFSTLEIQRTEQGDSAMYLCASTLSPLGLTQYFGPGTRLLVL.

As to this clonotype: This beta chain appears as a stray read in a library generated for alpha chains; its size is not informative. V is TRBV19 and J is TRBJ2-7; the D call may be TRBD1 or TRBD2 (5 bases each). In germline, CDR1 is LNHDA, CDR2 SQIVND (reference sequence). CDR3 length equals 14 residues. V lost 10 bases and J 1 base, leaving 17 bases between the germline ends. The CDR3 reads CATAPWDGSYEQYF. The CDR3 DNA sequence: TGTGCCACCGCACCCTGGGACGGATCCTACGAGCAGTACTTC.

By share, this clonotype ranks as large. This beta chain is a stray read from a library made for alpha chains; its abundance is not meaningful. The chain is built from TRBV3-1 and TRBJ2-2; D possibly matches TRBD1 or TRBD2 (5 bases each). Between the trimmed V and J ends, which lost 0 bases and 4 bases, there was a span of 12 bases. Germline V CDR1 and CDR2: LGHDT, YNNKEL (reference sequence). The CDR3 has 16 amino acids. CDR3 nucleotides: TGTGCCAGCAGCCAAGATCGAGGGACCAGCACCGGGGAGCTGTTTTTT. It encodes CASSQDRGTSTGELFF.

In regard to this clonotype: The library was designed around alpha chains, so this beta chain is a stray read whose abundance carries little weight. The rearrangement uses TRBV19 and TRBJ2-3; either TRBD1 or TRBD2 may fit D (5 bases each). Trimming shortened V by 5 bases and J by 0 bases, and 9 bases separated the two germline ends. The CDR3 is made up of 14 amino acids. Germline V CDR1 and CDR2: LNHDA, SQIVND (reference sequence). The chain's CDR3 is CASSRGDSTDTQYF. For the CDR3, the DNA is TGTGCCAGTAGTCGAGGGGACAGCACAGATACGCAGTATTTT.

As concerns this clonotype: This beta chain is a stray sequence in a library constructed for alpha chains; its clone size is not meaningful. The chain links TRBV7-3 to TRBJ2-3; no firm D call. The CDR3 loop spans 13 amino acids. V shed 1 base and J shed 3 bases, with 5 bases lying between them. CDR1 is SGHTA, CDR2 FQGTGA, per germline. The CDR3 coding sequence is TGTGCCAGCAGCTTAATCGGGACAGATACGCAGTATTTT. Protein sequence: CASSLIGTDTQYF.

In its sample, this clonotype ranks as large (0.1 to 1%). This beta chain is a stray sequence in a library constructed for alpha chains; its clone size is not meaningful. The chain recombines TRBV29-1 with TRBJ2-3; D uncertain. Germline V gene sequence: CDR1 SQVTM, CDR2 ANQGSEA. Trimming removed 7 bases at V and 2 bases at J, with 16 bases between. CDR3 length: 14 residues. The CDR3 sequence is CSGIGRPVTDTQYF. DNA for the CDR3: TGCAGCGGGATCGGGCGGCCCGTCACAGATACGCAGTATTTT.